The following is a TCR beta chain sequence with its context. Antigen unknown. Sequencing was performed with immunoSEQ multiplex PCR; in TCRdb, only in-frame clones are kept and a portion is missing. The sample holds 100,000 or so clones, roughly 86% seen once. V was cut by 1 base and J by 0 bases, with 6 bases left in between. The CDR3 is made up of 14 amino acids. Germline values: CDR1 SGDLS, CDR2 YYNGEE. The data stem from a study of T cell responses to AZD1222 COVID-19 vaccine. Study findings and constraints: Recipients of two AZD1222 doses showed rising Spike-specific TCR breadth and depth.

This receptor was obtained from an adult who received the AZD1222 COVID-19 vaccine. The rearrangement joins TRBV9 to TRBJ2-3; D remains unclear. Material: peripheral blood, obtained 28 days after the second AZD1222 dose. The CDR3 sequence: CASSVIGSTDTQYF. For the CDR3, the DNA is TGTGCCAGCAGCGTAATTGGGAGCACAGATACGCAGTATTTT.